This T cell receptor beta chain comes out of a study of response to subunit inactivated influenza vaccine. Whole-study results and caveats: T cells newly recruited by each seasonal influenza vaccination are few, the authors suggested.

Only a few counts were recorded for this clonotype. Antigen: not known. TCRdb independently ran MiXCR on the RT-PCR reads; one entry per CDR3 protein. This sample has 600,000 to 850,000 distinct CDR3 sequences; 14% occur once, and the top ten carry 7.5% to 8%. The V and J ends lost 0 bases and 2 bases, in that order; junction bases with no gene match: 2. Germline CDR1 and CDR2: SGHRS and YFSETQ. CDR3 length equals 16 residues. The sequence was collected from a middle-aged man who received an inactivated influenza vaccine. This specimen was PBMCs from blood, taken around 14 days before vaccination. V gene TRBV5-1 combines with J gene TRBJ2-3; 11 bases align to TRBD2. The CDR3 nucleotides are TGCGCCAGCAGCTTGGTGACTAGCGGGGCCACAGATACGCAGTATTTT. Its protein is CASSLVTSGATDTQYF. The variable domain in full, completed from reference TRBV5-1 and TRBJ2-3, reads KAGVTQTPRYLIKTRGQQVTLSCSPISGHRSVSWYQQTPGQGLQFLFEYFSETQRNKGNFPGRFSGRQFSNSRSEMNVSTLELGDSALYLCASSLVTSGATDTQYFGPGTRLTVL.